These 20 T cell receptor beta chains share one sample of origin, sequenced in a study of T cell responses to AZD1222 COVID-19 vaccine. TCRdb's table, derived via immunoSEQ multiplex PCR, lists solely in-frame clones and lacks some. The sample includes about 110,000 clones, about 91% of them seen just once. The sample was peripheral blood, taken on day 0 of AZD1222 vaccination. The source is an adult in good health.

V usage is TRBV18 and J usage is TRBJ1-3, with a weak D call TRBD1 (6 bases). The ends were cut back, 2 bases at V and 4 bases at J, with 9 bases in the middle. CDR3 length: 14 amino acids. Looked up from germline, CDR1 is KGHSH and CDR2 is LQKENI. The CDR3 loop is CASSPGGAGNTIYF. CDR3 bases: TGTGCCAGCTCACCAGGGGGCGCCGGAAACACCATATATTTT.

This chain joins TRBV19 and TRBJ1-1; 9 bases align to TRBD1. V lost 4 bases, J lost 5 bases, and 5 bases stayed unmatched. Germline V gene lookup returns CDR1 LNHDA and CDR2 SQIVND (reference sequence). The CDR3 spans 14 residues. The CDR3 DNA is TGTGCCAGTAGTACCCGGGACAGGGATACTGAAGCTTTCTTT. Translated: CASSTRDRDTEAFF.

The rearrangement uses TRBV7-2 and TRBJ1-4; TRBD1 agrees at 8 bases. The CDR3 is 13 amino acids. Germline V CDR1 and CDR2: SGHTA, FQGNSA. The J segment lost 10 bases and the V segment lost 3 bases, leaving 4 bases of the junction unmatched. This CDR3 reads CASSLDRDGKLFF. The CDR3 nucleotides read TGTGCCAGCAGCTTGGACAGGGATGGAAAACTGTTTTTT. Variable domain in full (rest from reference TRBV7-2 and TRBJ1-4): GAGVSQSPSNKVTEKGKDVELRCDPISGHTALYWYRQSLGQGLEFLIYFQGNSAPDKSGLPSDRFSAERTGGSVSTLTIQRTQQEDSAVYLCASSLDRDGKLFFGSGTQLSVL.

V usage is TRBV19 and J usage is TRBJ1-1, with 10 nucleotides matching TRBD1. The CDR3 spans 15 residues. V dropped 6 bases and J dropped 5; count of bases not matched to a gene: 9. The germline V gene encodes CDR1 LNHDA and CDR2 SQIVND (reference sequence). The CDR3 DNA follows: TGTGCCAGTAGCAACCCGCGACAGGGGGCGACTGAAGCTTTCTTT. Amino acids: CASSNPRQGATEAFF.

This clone was recorded a few times. This chain joins TRBV10-3 and TRBJ1-1, with D possibly being TRBD1 (6 bases). Germline V gene lookup returns CDR1 ENHRY and CDR2 SYGVKD. Trimming cost V 6 bases and J 8 bases, with 10 bases left between them. CDR3 length: 11 amino acids. Here the CDR3 reads CAIRTGIEAFF. In nucleotides, the CDR3 is TGTGCCATCAGGACAGGAATAGAAGCTTTCTTT.

This rearrangement joins TRBV7-2 to TRBJ2-7, with D perhaps TRBD1 (5 bases). With 5 bases removed from V and 3 bases from J, the gap between germline ends came to 20 bases. Germline CDR1 and CDR2: SGHTA and FQGNSA. The CDR3 consists of 16 residues. This chain's CDR3 is CASSPRNAGLSYEQYF. The CDR3 nucleotides read TGTGCCAGCAGCCCCCGAAATGCAGGGTTAAGCTACGAGCAGTACTTC.

The gene calls are TRBV6-5 and TRBJ2-3; TRBD1 matches at 8 bases. J gave up 0 bases and V 4 bases, and 3 bases lay outside the gene matches. The CDR3 is made up of 15 amino acids. Germline values: CDR1 MNHEY, CDR2 SVGAGI. Here the CDR3 reads CASSSTGVSTDTQYF. As DNA, the CDR3 is TGTGCCAGCAGTTCGACAGGGGTTAGCACAGATACGCAGTATTTT.

This clone was detected a few times. V usage is TRBV7-9 and J usage is TRBJ1-6, with D maybe TRBD1 (5 bases). The CDR3 extends over 13 amino acids. The germline gives CDR1 SEHNR, CDR2 FQNEAQ (reference sequence). V lost 4 bases to trimming and J lost 7 bases, with 8 bases between them. The CDR3 DNA follows: TGTGCCAGCAGCTCAGCAGGGAATTCACCCCTCCACTTT. Translation gives CASSSAGNSPLHF. Looking up the rest from reference TRBV7-9 and TRBJ1-6 gives the full variable domain: DTGVSQNPRHKITKRGQNVTFRCDPISEHNRLYWYRQTLGQGPEFLTYFQNEAQLEKSRLLSDRFSAERPKGSFSTLEIQRTEQGDSAMYLCASSSAGNSPLHFGNGTRLTVT.

The chain recombines TRBV10-2 with TRBJ1-1, with D uncertain. Trimming stripped 4 bases from V and 1 base from J, with 7 bases between. The germline V gene has CDR1 WSHSY and CDR2 SAAADI. The CDR3 runs 13 residues. CDR3 protein: CASSVWENTEAFF. The CDR3 coding sequence is TGCGCCAGCAGTGTCTGGGAGAACACTGAAGCTTTCTTT.

This clone was seen only once. This CDR3 is CASSYRTGGWGEKLFF. CDR3 DNA sequence: TGTGCCAGCAGTTACCGAACAGGGGGCTGGGGTGAAAAACTGTTTTTT. The rearrangement links TRBV6-5 to TRBJ1-4, with 9 bases fitting TRBD1. The CDR3 totals 16 residues. V was clipped by 2 bases and J by 7 bases; unmatched bases: 8. Germline V gene data show CDR1 as MNHEY and CDR2 as SVGAGI.

This clone was seen more than once but under ten times. The DNA of the CDR3 is TGTGCCAGCAGTGAAGCGGGGCAGTTCCTTATTCATTTT. Protein product: CASSEAGQFLIHF. The V gene is TRBV2, the J gene TRBJ1-5; perhaps TRBD1 as D (5 bases). This CDR3 comprises 13 residues. The germline V gene encodes CDR1 SNHLY and CDR2 FYNNEI. Trimming removed 0 bases from V and 16 bases from J, with 16 bases in between.

The V call is TRBV3-1 (or the pseudogene TRBV3-2), the J call TRBJ2-5; D is uncertain. The CDR3 totals 12 residues. V was shortened by 1 base and J by 6 bases, with 6 bases between the two germline ends. Germline loops: CDR1 LGHDT, CDR2 YNNKEL (reference sequence). The CDR3 here is CASSQASKTQYF. The DNA for the CDR3 is TGTGCCAGCAGCCAAGCGTCGAAGACCCAGTACTTC.

This chain joins TRBV5-4 and TRBJ2-3, with 14 bases matching TRBD2. The CDR3 spans 18 residues. V shed 4 bases and J 2 bases; nucleotides not matched to a gene: 9. Germline CDR1 is SGHNT and CDR2 is YYREEE (reference sequence). The CDR3 nucleotides read TGTGCCAGCAGCGCACCGGGACTAGCGGGGGAAAACACAGATACGCAGTATTTT. This sequence encodes CASSAPGLAGENTDTQYF.

V usage is TRBV12-3 or TRBV12-4 and J usage is TRBJ1-4; a possible D gene is TRBD1 (5 bases). The CDR3 is made up of 12 amino acids. V was shortened by 4 bases and J by 11 bases, with 11 bases between the two germline ends. CDR3 coding DNA: TGTGCCAGCAGTTCAGTGCGGGGGAAACTGTTTTTT. Protein product: CASSSVRGKLFF.

This clone was observed a single time. The V and J genes are TRBV9 and TRBJ2-2; D remains ambiguous. V lost 7 bases and J lost 4, with 11 bases in between. Germline CDR1 and CDR2: SGDLS and YYNGEE. The CDR3 has 13 residues. Here the CDR3 reads CASGKAITGELFF. For the CDR3, the DNA is TGTGCCAGCGGGAAGGCGATCACCGGGGAGCTGTTTTTT. Full variable domain (remainder filled in from reference TRBV9 and TRBJ2-2): DSGVTQTPKHLITATGQRVTLRCSPRSGDLSVYWYQQSLDQGLQFLIQYYNGEERAKGNILERFSAQQFPDLHSELNLSSLELGDSALYFCASGKAITGELFFGEGSRLTVL.

This clone was detected once. V and J are TRBV6-6 and TRBJ2-7, with D possibly matching TRBD2 (6 bases). Germline-derived CDR1 and CDR2 are MNHNY and SVGAGI (reference sequence). The CDR3 runs 16 residues. V dropped 2 bases and J dropped 2 bases, with 16 bases sitting between them. This CDR3 reads CASSYRTDGGTYEQYF. The CDR3 bases are TGTGCCAGCAGTTACCGGACTGACGGGGGTACCTACGAGCAGTACTTC.

This chain links TRBV25-1 with TRBJ2-7; D gene ambiguous. The V gene lost 2 bases and the J gene lost 2 bases, with 10 bases spanning the gap. Per the germline V gene, CDR1 is MGHDK and CDR2 is SYGVNS. CDR3 size: 14 residues. DNA of the CDR3: TGTGCCAGCAGTGAAGATCTATTTACCTACGAGCAGTACTTC. Amino acid sequence: CASSEDLFTYEQYF.

V usage is TRBV27 and J usage is TRBJ1-1; D may be TRBD1 (5 bases). CDR1 is MNHEY, CDR2 SMNVEV, per germline (reference sequence). The CDR3 runs to 13 residues. V was trimmed by 7 bases and J by 0 bases, leaving 9 bases between them. CDR3 loop: CASMEGLNTEAFF. CDR3 sequence (DNA): TGTGCCAGCATGGAGGGGCTGAACACTGAAGCTTTCTTT.

This sequence joins TRBV29-1 and TRBJ1-2, with 7 positions matching TRBD1. The V gene end was trimmed by 3 bases and the J gene end by 5 bases; junction bases not matched to a gene: 6. The germline V gene has CDR1 SQVTM and CDR2 ANQGSEA. This CDR3 is built from 13 residues. CDR3 sequence reads: CSVESGTAYGYTF. The CDR3 DNA is TGCAGCGTTGAGTCCGGGACAGCTTATGGCTACACCTTC.

The chain uses TRBV3-1 (or the pseudogene TRBV3-2) and TRBJ1-6; 7 nucleotides align to TRBD1. V was pared by 0 bases and J by 5 bases, with 1 base of the junction left unmatched. Germline lookup yields CDR1 LGHDT and CDR2 YNNKEL (reference sequence). The CDR3 has 15 amino acids. The CDR3 spells CASSQDGTDNSPLHF. For the CDR3, the DNA is TGTGCCAGCAGCCAAGATGGGACAGATAATTCACCCCTCCACTTT.